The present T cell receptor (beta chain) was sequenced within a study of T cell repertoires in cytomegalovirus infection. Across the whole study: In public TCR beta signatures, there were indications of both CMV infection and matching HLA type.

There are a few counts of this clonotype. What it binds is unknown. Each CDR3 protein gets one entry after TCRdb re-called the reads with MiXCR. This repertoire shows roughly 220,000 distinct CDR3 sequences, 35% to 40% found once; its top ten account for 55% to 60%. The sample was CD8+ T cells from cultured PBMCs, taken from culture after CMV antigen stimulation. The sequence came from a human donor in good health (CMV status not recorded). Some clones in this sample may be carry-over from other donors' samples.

The CDR3 nucleotides read TGTGCCAGCAGCCAGCTAGCGGGGGCGCGGGATACGCAGTATTTT. Translated: CASSQLAGARDTQYF. V usage is TRBV7-2 and J usage is TRBJ2-3; 10 bases line up with TRBD2. The trim removed 5 bases at V and 6 bases at J, leaving 8 bases unmatched. The CDR3 has 15 residues. Germline values: CDR1 SGHTA, CDR2 FQGNSA.